Each of the 30 T cell receptor beta chains below was sequenced from the same sample in a study of spatial heterogeneity in lung cancer. Time point specified: sample taken at primary tumor resection. The study sequenced unsorted whole RNA from tumor, nontumor lung or frozen PBMC. A single record per CDR3 protein comes from TCRdb applying MiXCR to the 5' RACE reads. Of roughly 70,000 distinct CDR3 sequences in the sample, about an eighth were seen once. This specimen consisted of PBMCs, obtained at surgery. These receptors all come from a male donor with early-stage non-small cell lung cancer.

This clonotype appeared a few times. The gene calls are TRBV7-8 and TRBJ2-5, with TRBD1 matching over 7 bases. Looked up from germline, CDR1 is SGHVS and CDR2 is FQNEAQ. With V trimmed by 4 bases and J by 4 bases, 6 bases remained unmatched. The CDR3 is made up of 14 amino acids. CDR3 bases: TGTGCCAGCAGCTCTACAGGGGAGACAGAGACCCAGTACTTC. Translated: CASSSTGETETQYF.

The chain uses TRBV21-1 and TRBJ2-1; no check of the table's D call, TRBD2, against the DNA was made. TRBV21-1 is flagged as a pseudogene. CDR3 length equals 15 residues. CDR3 sequence reads: CASSRPSGRVHEQFF. CDR3 nucleotide sequence: TGTGCCAGCAGTCGTCCTAGCGGGAGGGTCCATGAGCAGTTCTTC.

The V gene is TRBV2, the J gene TRBJ2-7; TRBD2 matches at 10 bases. The length of the CDR3 is 17 residues. Germline CDR1 reads SNHLY; CDR2 reads FYNNEI. V was pared by 8 bases and J by 1 base, with 14 bases of the junction left unmatched. The CDR3, as DNA: TGTGCCAGCGAGGTGGAACTAGCGGGACTTCCATCCTACGAGCAGTACTTC. It is translated as CASEVELAGLPSYEQYF.

This clonotype was found many times. CDR3 DNA sequence: TGCGCCAGCAGCTTGGGGACTAGCGGGAGGGATGAGCAGTTCTTC. As protein: CASSLGTSGRDEQFF. This chain joins TRBV5-1 and TRBJ2-1; 15 nucleotides match TRBD2. CDR3 length equals 15 residues. The V gene end was trimmed by 0 bases and the J gene end by 8 bases; junction bases not matched to a gene: 0. Per the germline V gene, CDR1 is SGHRS and CDR2 is YFSETQ. Variable domain in full (rest from reference TRBV5-1 and TRBJ2-1): KAGVTQTPRYLIKTRGQQVTLSCSPISGHRSVSWYQQTPGQGLQFLFEYFSETQRNKGNFPGRFSGRQFSNSRSEMNVSTLELGDSALYLCASSLGTSGRDEQFFGPGTRLTVL.

The chain is built from TRBV20-1 and TRBJ2-1; D gene ambiguous. V was clipped by 1 base and J by 8 bases, with 6 bases between them. CDR1 DFQATT and CDR2 SNEGSKA come from the germline V gene (reference sequence). The CDR3 is 11 residues long. This chain's CDR3 is CSARGLDEQFF. In DNA form, the CDR3 reads TGCAGTGCTAGAGGACTCGATGAGCAGTTCTTC.

The chain couples TRBV20-1 to TRBJ2-1, with 10 bases that match TRBD1. The trim removed 1 base at V and 4 bases at J, leaving 13 bases unmatched. This CDR3 region has 18 residues. Germline V gives CDR1 DFQATT, CDR2 SNEGSKA (reference sequence). CDR3 DNA: TGCAGTGCTAGAGGTTTCAGCCTGGGACAGGGGCGATACAATGAGCAGTTCTTC. It yields the protein CSARGFSLGQGRYNEQFF.

This clonotype was counted ten times or more. V gene TRBV7-8 combines with J gene TRBJ1-2; D call uncertain. V gave up 4 bases and J gave up 2 bases, with 14 bases separating them. The CDR3 has 15 amino acids. Germline CDR1 is SGHVS and CDR2 is FQNEAQ. The CDR3: CASSSSRARNYGYTF. The DNA for the CDR3 is TGTGCCAGCAGCTCCTCCAGAGCACGCAACTATGGCTACACCTTC.

The chain links TRBV7-9 to TRBJ2-2, with TRBD2 matching over 7 bases. Germline values: CDR1 SEHNR, CDR2 FQNEAQ (reference sequence). Trimming at V came to 0 bases and at J to 3 bases, leaving 10 bases not matched to a gene. CDR3 length equals 18 residues. DNA for the CDR3: TGTGCCAGCAGCTTAGCTAGCGGGCGCCCTCGCGACACCGGGGAGCTGTTTTTT. This gives the protein CASSLASGRPRDTGELFF.

This clonotype was seen a handful of times. The chain uses TRBV30 and TRBJ1-2, with 8 bases identical to TRBD1. Trimming took 2 bases from V and 4 from J; bases not matched to a gene: 6. CDR3 length equals 14 residues. The V gene's germline CDR1 is GTSNPN and CDR2 SVGIG (reference sequence). CDR3 in DNA: TGTGCCTGGAGTCAGGGGGCGCACCCCTATGGCTACACCTTC. Protein sequence: CAWSQGAHPYGYTF.

The chain is built from TRBV5-1 and TRBJ2-1, with D possibly matching TRBD1 (6 bases). The CDR3 is made up of 14 amino acids. Trimming removed 0 bases from V and 3 bases from J, with 7 bases in between. CDR1 SGHRS and CDR2 YFSETQ come from the germline V gene. The chain's CDR3 is CASSLDRVYNEQFF. The CDR3 DNA follows: TGCGCCAGCAGCTTGGACAGGGTCTACAATGAGCAGTTCTTC.

The gene calls are TRBV24-1 and TRBJ2-1; 10 nucleotides match TRBD2. The CDR3 consists of 17 residues. Germline V CDR1 and CDR2: KGHDR, SFDVKD. The J segment lost 6 bases and the V segment lost 4 bases, leaving 11 bases of the junction unmatched. The CDR3 region has the DNA TGTGCCACCAGTGACCCGATGAGCGGGAGGGCGGGCAATGAGCAGTTCTTC. Protein: CATSDPMSGRAGNEQFF.

The sample holds many counts of this clonotype. This chain links TRBV20-1 with TRBJ2-1; the D is unclear. CDR3 size: 13 residues. Trimming left V 3 bases short and J 5 bases short, with 11 bases between. The germline gives CDR1 DFQATT, CDR2 SNEGSKA (reference sequence). CDR3 coding DNA: TGCAGTGCTAGGTGGGTTGACGACAATGAGCAGTTCTTC. The encoded protein is CSARWVDDNEQFF.

This clonotype has at least ten counts. The rearrangement uses TRBV7-9 and TRBJ1-2; 9 bases are a match to TRBD1. This CDR3 has 15 residues. V shed 4 bases and J 4 bases; nucleotides not matched to a gene: 7. In germline, CDR1 is SEHNR, CDR2 FQNEAQ (reference sequence). This CDR3 is CASSSSGTGFYGYTF. The CDR3 nucleotides are TGTGCCAGCAGCTCATCCGGGACAGGGTTCTATGGCTACACCTTC.

The V and J genes are TRBV2 and TRBJ2-3; D is perhaps TRBD1 (6 bases). Trimming took 8 bases from V and 4 from J, leaving 10 bases between them. The CDR3 length is 12 residues. Looked up from germline, CDR1 is SNHLY and CDR2 is FYNNEI. The CDR3 nucleotides are TGTGCCAGCGGGACATCTTCAGATACGCAGTATTTT. Encoded protein: CASGTSSDTQYF.

There are a few counts of this clonotype. This chain uses TRBV10-1 with TRBJ1-1, with unresolved D. V was cut by 5 bases and J by 0 bases, with 19 bases left in between. From germline, CDR1 is WNHNN and CDR2 SYGVQD (reference sequence). The CDR3 loop spans 17 amino acids. The CDR3 loop is CASSSRTRGGMNTEAFF. In nucleotides, the CDR3 is TGCGCCAGCAGTTCCAGGACTCGAGGAGGAATGAACACTGAAGCTTTCTTT.

This chain connects TRBV6-1 to TRBJ1-1; a possible D gene is TRBD1 (5 bases). V was pared by 6 bases and J by 4 bases, with 18 bases between. CDR3 length: 15 amino acids. Germline loops: CDR1 MNHNS, CDR2 SASEGT. CDR3 residues: CASSPKPGGGTEAFF. The CDR3 DNA reads TGTGCCAGCAGCCCAAAACCGGGGGGTGGCACTGAAGCTTTCTTT.

This clonotype has at least ten counts. This sequence joins TRBV29-1 and TRBJ2-5; D gene ambiguous. Trimming took off 1 base at V and 5 bases at J, with 14 bases between the two ends. Germline V gives CDR1 SQVTM, CDR2 ANQGSEA. The CDR3 is 14 residues long. CDR3 residues: CSVEAPEREETQYF. The CDR3 DNA follows: TGCAGCGTTGAAGCCCCCGAAAGAGAGGAGACCCAGTACTTC.

This clonotype has only a few counts. The chain has TRBV6-6 and TRBJ1-1; no definite D call. V was trimmed by 5 bases and J by 4 bases, leaving 14 bases between them. The germline gives CDR1 MNHNY, CDR2 SVGAGI (reference sequence). CDR3 size: 14 residues. CDR3 sequence (DNA): TGTGCCAGCAGTCGAAACCAGGCTTCCACTGAAGCTTTCTTT. Protein sequence: CASSRNQASTEAFF.

This chain links TRBV24-1 with TRBJ2-6; D is uncertain. Germline lookup yields CDR1 KGHDR and CDR2 SFDVKD. CDR3 size: 18 residues. Deletions cut 3 bases from V and 2 bases from J, with 16 bases between. The CDR3 coding sequence is TGTGCCACCAGTGATAACAGCGCCGGAAGCGCTGGGGCCAACGTCCTGACTTTC. Its translation is CATSDNSAGSAGANVLTF.

This clonotype was seen a handful of times. The rearrangement links TRBV4-1 to TRBJ2-1; 8 bases align to TRBD1. Germline V lookup: CDR1 MGHRA, CDR2 YSYEKL. The CDR3 is 15 residues long. The trim removed 1 base at V and 4 bases at J, leaving 3 bases unmatched. CDR3 protein: CASSQVGQDYNEQFF. The CDR3 coding sequence is TGCGCCAGCAGCCAAGTGGGACAGGATTACAATGAGCAGTTCTTC.

This clonotype was seen a handful of times. The chain's CDR3 is CASSFGEKLFF. CDR3 sequence (DNA): TGTGCCAGCAGTTTTGGGGAAAAACTGTTTTTT. This chain uses TRBV27 with TRBJ1-4; no clear D. Germline CDR1 MNHEY, CDR2 SMNVEV (reference sequence). V was cut by 3 bases and J by 8 bases, with 4 bases left in between. The CDR3 is 11 amino acids.

CDR3 DNA sequence: TGTGCCAGCAGCCCTGTAGCGGGAGGGTATGAGCAGTTCTTC. Encoded protein: CASSPVAGGYEQFF. The chain joins TRBV6-2 or TRBV6-3 to TRBJ2-1, with TRBD2 matching 11 bases. The CDR3 has 14 amino acids. J was trimmed by 8 bases and V by 6 bases; bases with no gene match: 6. Germline V CDR1 and CDR2: MNHEY, SVGEGT.

The chain links TRBV19 to TRBJ1-1, with D perhaps matching TRBD1 (5 bases). V was trimmed by 6 bases and J by 1 base, leaving 9 bases between them. This CDR3 region has 13 residues. Per germline, CDR1 LNHDA and CDR2 SQIVND (reference sequence). CDR3 DNA sequence: TGTGCCAGTAGAGTCGGGGCGAACACTGAAGCTTTCTTT. Translation: CASRVGANTEAFF. Supplemented by reference TRBV19 and TRBJ1-1, the full variable domain reads DGGITQSPKYLFRKEGQNVTLSCEQNLNHDAMYWYRQDPGQGLRLIYYSQIVNDFQKGDIAEGYSVSREKKESFPLTVTSAQKNPTAFYLCASRVGANTEAFFGQGTRLTVV.

This clonotype was found many times. The chain uses TRBV5-1 and TRBJ2-5, with D possibly matching TRBD2 (5 bases). Trimming shortened V by 4 bases and J by 5 bases, and 15 bases separated the two germline ends. Germline V gene lookup returns CDR1 SGHRS and CDR2 YFSETQ. The CDR3 length is 14 residues. CDR3 nucleotides: TGCGCCAGCAGCCAAGCTACTAGTGGGGAGACCCAGTACTTC. Translating it yields CASSQATSGETQYF.

This clonotype was counted many times. The genes are TRBV7-8 and TRBJ2-3; TRBD1 might be the D (6 bases). CDR1 is SGHVS and CDR2 is FQNEAQ in the germline V gene. The CDR3 covers 20 residues. The V and J ends lost 0 bases and 1 base respectively, with 23 bases between them. The DNA for the CDR3 is TGTGCCAGCAGCTTAGCGTGGGGACATGAACATCCGGAGGGCACAGATACGCAGTATTTT. It encodes CASSLAWGHEHPEGTDTQYF.

This clonotype was picked up a small number of times. The chain employs TRBV7-9 and TRBJ1-1, with 7 positions matching TRBD1. CDR1 is SEHNR and CDR2 is FQNEAQ in the germline V gene (reference sequence). V trimming: 2 bases; J trimming: 1 base; junction bases outside the gene matches: 4. This CDR3 has 15 amino acids. The CDR3 reads CASSLSGQWNTEAFF. CDR3 DNA: TGTGCCAGCAGCTTATCGGGACAGTGGAACACTGAAGCTTTCTTT.

This clonotype was counted a few times. The chain is built from TRBV19 and TRBJ2-2; D is possibly TRBD1 or TRBD2 (5 bases each). The CDR3 has 15 amino acids. Trimming took off 9 bases at V and 2 bases at J, with 16 bases between the two ends. Germline loops: CDR1 LNHDA, CDR2 SQIVND (reference sequence). The CDR3 DNA is TGTGCCAGCGATACAGAGGGGAAAAACACCGGGGAGCTGTTTTTT. Translation gives CASDTEGKNTGELFF. Together with reference TRBV19 and TRBJ2-2, the CDR3 gives the full variable domain: DGGITQSPKYLFRKEGQNVTLSCEQNLNHDAMYWYRQDPGQGLRLIYYSQIVNDFQKGDIAEGYSVSREKKESFPLTVTSAQKNPTAFYLCASDTEGKNTGELFFGEGSRLTVL.

In its sample, this clonotype was seen a few times. V gene TRBV5-1 combines with J gene TRBJ1-2, with D uncertain. CDR1 is SGHRS and CDR2 is YFSETQ in the germline V gene. CDR3 length equals 15 residues. V lost 0 bases to trimming and J lost 3 bases, with 12 bases between them. Here the CDR3 DNA reads TGCGCCAGCAGCTTGGAACAGCTTGGGGACTATGGCTACACCTTC. It encodes CASSLEQLGDYGYTF.

J is TRBJ2-2 and V is TRBV4-2; possibly TRBD2 for D (6 bases). From germline, CDR1 is LGHNA and CDR2 YNFKEQ. The germline V and J ends were trimmed by 1 base and 5 bases, with 11 bases remaining between them. There are 15 residues in the CDR3. The CDR3 spells CASSQAGRGTGELFF. The CDR3 coding sequence is TGTGCCAGCAGCCAAGCCGGGAGAGGAACCGGGGAGCTGTTTTTT.

This clonotype was counted ten times or more. The chain carries TRBV27 and TRBJ2-4; possible D gene TRBD2, 6 bases. The V end was cut by 6 bases, the J end by 8 bases, with 14 bases between. The CDR3 is 13 residues long. Looked up from germline, CDR1 is MNHEY and CDR2 is SMNVEV (reference sequence). CDR3 DNA sequence: TGTGCCAGCAGCCCGGATGAGCGGGACATTCAGTACTTC. Translated: CASSPDERDIQYF.